This T cell receptor (beta chain) was recorded in a study of cytomegalovirus exposure and HLA in healthy donors. Healthy individuals who donated bone marrow served as the donors. Whereas donors were nominally healthy upon sampling, unrecorded immune exposures were probable. PCR employed 60 Vbeta and 13 Jbeta primers. Sequencing was performed with immunoSEQ multiplex PCR; in TCRdb, only in-frame clones are kept and a portion is missing. This sample yields approximately 200,000 clones, of which more than 75% are seen a single time; about 1.2% belongs to the top ten. This clone was detected a few times. Sequencing was performed on PBMCs. The source of this sequence is a human donor in good health.

The CDR3 loop is CASSSSGRMGEQYF. Here the CDR3 DNA reads TGTGCCAGCAGCTCCAGCGGGAGGATGGGCGAGCAGTACTTC. V usage is TRBV5-4 and J usage is TRBJ2-7; 9 bases fit TRBD2. The CDR3 sequence is 14 residues long. V was pared by 3 bases and J by 6 bases, with 7 bases of the junction left unmatched. Germline-derived CDR1 and CDR2 are SGHNT and YYREEE (reference sequence).